The entry below describes one T cell receptor beta chain. No antigen is known for it. Base-call qualities are not available, and no considerably larger clone is one nucleotide away. The data are from a study of CD4 T cells in relation to SARS-CoV-2 and coronaviruses (dated by TCRdb to about 2021). About the full investigation: In the ViraFEST assay, PBMCs were grown with antigen for approximately ten days, and TCR beta CDR3s were then sequenced to identify antigen-specific clonal expansions. Across all 12 patients in the convalescent cohort, the median age was roughly 36 years, with a range of about 21 to 80 years. Of the approximately 12 convalescent patients, 8 were male and 4 were female, and two of the subjects were Hispanic. Using patient-derived lymphoblastoid cell lines, the shared crossreactive spike epitopes were mapped to their HLA restriction. The study assessed, at the TCR clonotype level, memory CD4+ T cell crossreactivity between SARS-CoV-2 and common cold coronavirus spike proteins. The Adaptive Biotechnologies TCR-sequencing kit was used to sequence samples from a few pre-COVID donors and the naive versus memory experiments, while other data came from Illumina-based sequencing. A different TCR-beta assay, based on Illumina, was used to sequence expansion assays from other donors in the study.

CDR1 and CDR2, per the germline V gene, are SGHTA and FQGTGA. Spanning cysteine to phenylalanine, the CDR3 consists of 15 amino acids. Just CDR3 DNA is preserved here, 45 bases in frame from base 1. Here V drops 3 bases and J drops 6 bases, and the junction holds 5 bases not matched to any gene. Naive and memory CD4+ T cells were separated from cryopreserved PBMCs by CD4 enrichment followed by EasySep naive CD4+ T cell enrichment. Sorted naive or memory CD4+ T cells (about 9.2 x 10^4) were cultured 1:1 with T cell-depleted PBMCs and CEF peptides for nine to eleven days. Triplicate replicate wells were generally used for each peptide culture condition. PBMCs were isolated from leukapheresis product or whole blood by Ficoll-Paque PLUS gradient centrifugation. PBMCs were either used fresh in the expansion assay or cryopreserved at -140 degrees C. The QIAamp Micro DNA Kit was used to extract genomic DNA from the CD4+ T cells.

Beyond this particular receptor, the publication reports: Naive versus memory sequencing indicated the assay detects memory recall responses rather than primary responses primed during culture. The study was limited by small numbers of patients and tested TCRs. Crossreactivity analysis was centred on spike protein, so crossreactivity against other viral proteins was not assessed. In about 61% of donors, memory CD4+ clonotypes turned up that crossrecognized SARS-CoV-2 and at least one common cold coronavirus spike. Because no donor provided both pre-pandemic and post-infection samples, tracing the source of pre-existing responses was limited. Compared with monoreactive clones, crossreactive clones had significantly weaker SARS-CoV-2-driven expansion, a result consistent with antigenic imprinting.

CEF-cultured naive and memory CD4+ T cell DNA received survey-level immunoSEQ TCR-beta sequencing. For the original study's pipeline: During preprocessing, nonproductive sequences were discarded, as were any CDR3s that did not begin with C, did not end with F or W, or were shorter than 7 amino acids. The MANAFEST web app identified antigen-specific clonotypes based on expansion compared with the reference and other culture wells. A clone was considered positive if the clone showed significant expansion compared with the reference culture in 2 of 3 replicate wells at an FDR below 0.05. To be called positive, a clone also had to show significant expansion compared with every other tandem well and an odds ratio greater than 5. Cultured and uncultured naive and memory CD4+ repertoires were searched for previously identified spike- and CEF-reactive CDR3s. CDR3 homology was quantified as pairwise Levenshtein distance, calculated with the stringdist R package after three terminal residues were trimmed from each end. TCRdb limited this immuneACCESS table to in-frame rearrangements with V and J called. A share of clones is missing; checked studies link under half to unresolved V genes, and the rest is unexplained. The D gene and trimming were derived from the DNA, and the V and J assignments and clone size from that table. Within this sample are some 44,000 clones, with over 75% of them counted one time only. About 1.5% of the sample goes to the ten largest clones.

This clonotype was obtained from an adult with COVID-19. The specimen was naive CD4+ T cells from PBMCs, cultured in vitro. The cell subset or site label of this sample denotes: naive CD4+ T cells isolated by negative enrichment. The chain employs TRBV7-3 and TRBJ2-3, with 11 bases in between that match TRBD2. CDR3 region: CASSFLAGGSDTQYF. The bases read TGTGCCAGCAGCTTTCTAGCGGGAGGCTCCGATACGCAGTATTTT. Beyond the CDR3, the reference TRBV7-3 and TRBJ2-3 genes provide the residues; the full variable domain reads: GAGVSQTPSNKVTEKGKYVELRCDPISGHTALYWYRQSLGQGPEFLIYFQGTGAADDSGLPNDRFFAVRPEGSVSTLKIQRTERGDSAVYLCASSFLAGGSDTQYFGPGTRLTVL.